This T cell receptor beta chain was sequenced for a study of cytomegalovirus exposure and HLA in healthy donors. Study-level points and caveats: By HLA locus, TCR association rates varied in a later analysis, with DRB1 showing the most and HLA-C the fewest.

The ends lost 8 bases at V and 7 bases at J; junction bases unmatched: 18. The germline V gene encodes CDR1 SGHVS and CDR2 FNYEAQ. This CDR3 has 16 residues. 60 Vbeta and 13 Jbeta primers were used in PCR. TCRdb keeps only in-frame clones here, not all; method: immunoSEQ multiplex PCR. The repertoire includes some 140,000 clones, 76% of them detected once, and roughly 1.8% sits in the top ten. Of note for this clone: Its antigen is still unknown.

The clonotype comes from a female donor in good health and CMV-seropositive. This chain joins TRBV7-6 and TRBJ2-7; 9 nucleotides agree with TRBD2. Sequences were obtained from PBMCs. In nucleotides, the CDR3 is TGTGCCAGCGTCGTCGACCCGGCGGGAGGGCCGGCTGAGCAGTACTTC. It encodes CASVVDPAGGPAEQYF.